The 15 T cell receptor beta chains given below trace back to one sample, sequenced in a study of blood T cells in healthy people across ages. The use of a sample-barcoded 5' primer and a J-beta primer mix characterized a second PCR of roughly 6 to 11 cycles. Each CDR3 protein gets one entry after TCRdb re-called the 5' RACE reads with MiXCR. The sample yields approximately 680,000 distinct CDR3 sequences, about 34% seen once. Specimen: blood. These TCRs come from a woman aged 80 or over in good health.

This clonotype has just a few counts. This chain joins TRBV24-1 and TRBJ2-7; 11 bases line up with TRBD1. Germline-derived CDR1 and CDR2 are KGHDR and SFDVKD. V lost 4 bases to trimming and J lost 3 bases; unmatched junction nucleotides: 4. This CDR3 is built from 15 residues. DNA for the CDR3: TGTGCCACCAGTGACCCGGGGACAGGGGGCTACGAGCAGTACTTC. Protein product: CATSDPGTGGYEQYF.

This clonotype came up many times. V and J are TRBV5-1 and TRBJ2-7, with D uncertain. This CDR3 contains 15 residues. V was cut by 2 bases and J by 2 bases, with 14 bases left in between. Germline V gene data show CDR1 as SGHRS and CDR2 as YFSETQ. The CDR3 DNA follows: TGCGCCAGCAGCTTAAATCCGGGTGATCCCTACGAGCAGTACTTC. It encodes CASSLNPGDPYEQYF.

This clonotype was picked up many times. The V call is TRBV18, the J call TRBJ1-2; D not resolved. CDR3 length equals 15 residues. Trimming shortened V by 2 bases and J by 2 bases, and 12 bases separated the two germline ends. The germline gives CDR1 KGHSH, CDR2 LQKENI. Here the CDR3 DNA reads TGTGCCAGCTCACCAGAACCCGACGCCAACTATGGCTACACCTTC. Protein sequence: CASSPEPDANYGYTF.

The rearrangement joins TRBV3-1 to TRBJ1-2; D is possibly TRBD1 (5 bases). V shed 0 bases and J shed 8 bases, with 16 bases lying between them. CDR1 and CDR2 (germline): LGHDT, YNNKEL (reference sequence). The CDR3 covers 15 residues. The CDR3 loop reads CASSQESGAPGGYTF. The CDR3 DNA reads as TGTGCCAGCAGCCAAGAGAGCGGGGCGCCGGGAGGCTACACCTTC.

This clonotype was seen many times. The chain links TRBV29-1 to TRBJ2-7; 11 bases map to TRBD1. Germline CDR1 reads SQVTM; CDR2 reads ANQGSEA. The CDR3 is 14 residues long. The V segment lost 6 bases and the J segment 5 bases; nucleotides outside the gene matches: 9. The CDR3 bases are TGCAGCGTCCGTTATCGGACAGGGGGCCACGAGCAGTACTTC. Protein: CSVRYRTGGHEQYF.

The table lists this clonotype with many counts. The genes are TRBV3-1 and TRBJ2-1; 8 bases line up with TRBD1. The CDR3 covers 16 residues. The ends lost 4 bases at V and 5 bases at J; junction bases unmatched: 10. Germline V CDR1 and CDR2: LGHDT, YNNKEL (reference sequence). CDR3 residues: CASSRKQGARDNEQFF. CDR3 DNA sequence: TGTGCCAGCAGCCGAAAGCAGGGGGCGAGGGACAATGAGCAGTTCTTC.

In this sample, this clonotype turned up once. A much larger clone sits a single nucleotide away, making a read error possible. The CDR3 DNA reads as TGCGCCAGCAGCCAAGGGGCAGGGCATAGCAATCAGCCCCAGCATTTT. Its translation: CASSQGAGHSNQPQHF. V and J are TRBV4-3 and TRBJ1-5; D is perhaps TRBD1 (5 bases). The CDR3 runs to 16 residues. Trimming left V 1 base short and J 0 bases short, with 10 bases between. Germline CDR1 reads LGHNA; CDR2 reads YSLEER.

This clonotype has at least ten counts. This rearrangement joins TRBV7-3 to TRBJ2-1; D not certain. The CDR3 extends over 15 amino acids. Trimming took 2 bases from V and 6 from J, leaving 14 bases between them. In germline, CDR1 is SGHTA, CDR2 FQGTGA. CDR3 DNA: TGTGCCAGCAGCTTAGCGCCTAGTCCCGCCAATGAGCAGTTCTTC. This encodes CASSLAPSPANEQFF. Based on the CDR3 plus reference TRBV7-3 and TRBJ2-1, the full variable domain is GAGVSQTPSNKVTEKGKYVELRCDPISGHTALYWYRQSLGQGPEFLIYFQGTGAADDSGLPNDRFFAVRPEGSVSTLKIQRTERGDSAVYLCASSLAPSPANEQFFGPGTRLTVL.

This clonotype was seen ten or more times. V is TRBV5-1 and J is TRBJ1-6; the match to TRBD1 covers 8 bases. The CDR3 sequence is 14 residues long. The junction had 5 bases not matched to a gene; V was cut back by 4 bases and J by 8 bases. The V gene's germline CDR1 is SGHRS and CDR2 YFSETQ. The CDR3 coding sequence is TGCGCCAGCAGCCCGGGACAGGAATATTCACCCCTCCACTTT. Amino acids: CASSPGQEYSPLHF.

This clonotype was recorded many times. J is TRBJ1-5 and V is TRBV7-2; no definite D call. V lost 1 base and J 3 bases, leaving 10 bases between the germline ends. The CDR3 totals 15 residues. Germline V gene lookup returns CDR1 SGHTA and CDR2 FQGNSA. CDR3 bases: TGTGCCAGCAGCTTAGGCAGCAGAGACAATCAGCCCCAGCATTTT. It is translated as CASSLGSRDNQPQHF.

In this sample, this clonotype turned up many times. The rearrangement joins TRBV20-1 to TRBJ2-3; D is unresolved. The CDR3 length is 14 residues. Germline V gene data show CDR1 as DFQATT and CDR2 as SNEGSKA (reference sequence). V was trimmed by 3 bases and J by 1 base, leaving 11 bases between them. CDR3 loop: CSASPTWGTDTQYF. The CDR3 nucleotides are TGCAGTGCTAGCCCCACGTGGGGCACAGATACGCAGTATTTT.

At least ten counts were recorded for this clonotype. The chain employs TRBV20-1 and TRBJ2-3; no clear D. Germline V gives CDR1 DFQATT, CDR2 SNEGSKA (reference sequence). This CDR3 spans 12 amino acids. The CDR3 coding sequence is TGCAGCGCAGGACCCGGCGAAGATACGCAGTATTTT. Translating it yields CSAGPGEDTQYF.

Ten or more counts support this clonotype. The chain carries TRBV7-9 and TRBJ2-1; TRBD2 might be the D (7 bases). The CDR3 consists of 12 residues. Germline V gene lookup returns CDR1 SEHNR and CDR2 FQNEAQ (reference sequence). Trimming stripped 4 bases from V and 9 bases from J, with 10 bases between. CDR3 sequence: CASSSGGLEQFF. The CDR3 DNA is TGTGCCAGCAGCTCCGGGGGGCTTGAGCAGTTCTTC. Full variable domain (outside the CDR3, taken from reference TRBV7-9 and TRBJ2-1): DTGVSQNPRHKITKRGQNVTFRCDPISEHNRLYWYRQTLGQGPEFLTYFQNEAQLEKSRLLSDRFSAERPKGSFSTLEIQRTEQGDSAMYLCASSSGGLEQFFGPGTRLTVL.

This clonotype showed up many times. The rearrangement joins TRBV5-1 to TRBJ1-2; D unresolved. V was clipped by 2 bases and J by 2 bases, with 10 bases between them. The CDR3 loop spans 14 amino acids. Germline values: CDR1 SGHRS, CDR2 YFSETQ. This chain's CDR3 is CASSLSSTNYGYTF. CDR3 sequence (DNA): TGCGCCAGCAGCTTAAGCTCTACAAACTATGGCTACACCTTC.

The chain employs TRBV6-6 and TRBJ2-2; D ambiguous. In germline, CDR1 is MNHNY, CDR2 SVGAGI (reference sequence). Trimming shortened V by 6 bases and J by 0 bases, and 11 bases separated the two germline ends. The CDR3 consists of 15 residues. The CDR3 nucleotides are TGTGCCAGCAGCCACGGCCCGTCGAACACCGGGGAGCTGTTTTTT. Residues: CASSHGPSNTGELFF.